The 17 T cell receptor beta chains below were found in one sample sequenced in a study of blood T cell repertoires in COVID-19. Repertoires were generated with immunoSEQ multiplex PCR, while TCRdb's copy carries only in-frame clones and drops some. The data hold approximately 50,000 clones, with 81% observed a single time. The sequenced sample consisted of peripheral blood. The receptors here all came from a woman aged 80 or over with COVID-19, enrolled during active disease.

The chain joins TRBV12-5 to TRBJ2-3; TRBD2 agrees at 9 bases. This CDR3 is 15 amino acids long. V was pared by 7 bases and J by 1 base, with 6 bases of the junction left unmatched. Germline V gives CDR1 LGHNT, CDR2 FRNRAP. CDR3 residues: CASALAGSGTDTQYF. CDR3 in DNA: TGTGCTAGTGCCCTAGCGGGATCAGGCACAGATACGCAGTATTTT.

V and J are TRBV9 and TRBJ1-2; a weak D match, TRBD1 (5 bases). This CDR3 spans 22 amino acids. V gave up 3 bases and J gave up 4 bases, with 37 bases separating them. Germline assignment: CDR1 SGDLS and CDR2 YYNGEE. The CDR3 loop is CASSASPPSPFQPTDNLYGYTF. The CDR3 region has the DNA TGTGCCAGCAGCGCCTCACCGCCCAGCCCGTTCCAACCGACAGACAACCTCTATGGCTACACCTTC.

This chain uses TRBV2 with TRBJ2-3, with 10 positions matching TRBD1. The V gene end was trimmed by 5 bases and the J gene end by 5 bases; junction bases not matched to a gene: 10. The CDR3 runs to 16 residues. CDR1 is SNHLY, CDR2 FYNNEI, per germline. The CDR3 here is CASSLSGTGEEDTQYF. The CDR3 DNA is TGTGCCAGCAGTCTTTCCGGGACAGGGGAGGAAGATACGCAGTATTTT.

The chain couples TRBV5-1 to TRBJ2-1; the D gene is possibly TRBD2 (5 bases). Germline CDR1 reads SGHRS; CDR2 reads YFSETQ. V gave up 6 bases and J gave up 5 bases, with 12 bases separating them. The CDR3 spans 13 residues. The CDR3 loop is CASTVASHNEQFF. CDR3 DNA: TGCGCCAGCACGGTAGCGTCCCACAATGAGCAGTTCTTC.

The rearrangement links TRBV30 to TRBJ1-1; D is possibly TRBD1 (6 bases). The CDR3 has 15 amino acids. Germline values: CDR1 GTSNPN, CDR2 SVGIG (reference sequence). The ends were cut back, 1 base at V and 1 base at J, with 13 bases in the middle. This CDR3 reads CAWSAPDRTNTEAFF. DNA of the CDR3: TGTGCCTGGAGTGCACCGGACAGAACGAACACTGAAGCTTTCTTT.

This clone has more than one count but fewer than ten. This chain connects TRBV9 to TRBJ2-1, with 9 positions matching TRBD2. This CDR3 comprises 15 residues. CDR1 SGDLS and CDR2 YYNGEE come from the germline V gene. The V and J ends lost 7 bases and 9 bases, in that order; junction bases with no gene match: 14. For the CDR3, the DNA is TGTGCCAGCGGGTTAGGTAGCGGGAGTTTCGGTGAGCAGTTCTTC. This gives the protein CASGLGSGSFGEQFF.

This rearrangement joins TRBV27 to TRBJ1-1; D unclear. Trimming pared 2 bases from V and 3 bases from J, leaving 13 bases between. This CDR3 region has 15 residues. Germline V gene lookup returns CDR1 MNHEY and CDR2 SMNVEV (reference sequence). The CDR3 DNA sequence: TGTGCCAGCAGTTTAATTCGGGAGTTTTACACTGAAGCTTTCTTT. Translation: CASSLIREFYTEAFF.

The chain has TRBV4-1 and TRBJ2-2; the match to TRBD2 covers 7 bases. Germline V gene lookup returns CDR1 MGHRA and CDR2 YSYEKL. The CDR3 length is 17 residues. V lost 0 bases, J lost 3 bases, and 7 bases stayed unmatched. The CDR3 protein is CASSQDPRGGYTGELFF. As DNA, the CDR3 is TGCGCCAGCAGCCAAGATCCCCGGGGAGGGTACACCGGGGAGCTGTTTTTT.

V gene TRBV11-2 combines with J gene TRBJ2-2, with 8 bases identical to TRBD2. Trimming at V came to 3 bases and at J to 7 bases, leaving 7 bases not matched to a gene. The CDR3 is 15 residues long. Germline CDR1 is SGHAT and CDR2 is FQNNGV. The CDR3 reads CASSFGTSLSGELFF. CDR3 DNA sequence: TGTGCCAGCAGCTTCGGGACTAGTCTCAGCGGGGAGCTGTTTTTT. Using reference TRBV11-2 and TRBJ2-2 for the parts outside the CDR3, the full variable domain is EAGVAQSPRYKIIEKRQSVAFWCNPISGHATLYWYQQILGQGPKLLIQFQNNGVVDDSQLPKDRFSAERLKGVDSTLKIQPAKLEDSAVYLCASSFGTSLSGELFFGEGSRLTVL.

V usage is TRBV19 and J usage is TRBJ1-1, with 7 bases aligning to TRBD1. CDR3 size: 16 residues. Germline loops: CDR1 LNHDA, CDR2 SQIVND (reference sequence). After removal of 7 bases from V and 2 bases from J, the junction contained 13 bases not matched to a gene. CDR3 in DNA: TGTGCCAGTAAAACCCAGGGGGTGCAGAGAAACACTGAAGCTTTCTTT. Translation gives CASKTQGVQRNTEAFF.

The chain joins TRBV3-1 (or the pseudogene TRBV3-2) to TRBJ2-5; 12 nucleotides align to TRBD2. The CDR3 sequence is 14 residues long. From germline, CDR1 is LGHDT and CDR2 YNNKEL (reference sequence). V lost 5 bases and J lost 7; bases outside the gene matches: 5. CDR3 sequence (DNA): TGTGCCAGCAGCTTTGGACTAGCGGGAAGGACCCAGTACTTC. Protein sequence: CASSFGLAGRTQYF.

This clone was recorded only once. This rearrangement joins TRBV7-9 to TRBJ1-2; D is unresolved. There are 14 residues in the CDR3. Trimming removed 6 bases at V and 8 bases at J, with 19 bases between. The germline CDR1 and CDR2 sequences are SEHNR and FQNEAQ (reference sequence). This CDR3 is CASSRDGVLIGYTF. In nucleotides, the CDR3 is TGTGCCAGCAGTAGAGACGGGGTGCTCATCGGCTACACCTTC.

V is TRBV6-5 and J is TRBJ2-1, with 10 bases that match TRBD2. The V gene's germline CDR1 is MNHEY and CDR2 SVGAGI. V lost 6 bases to trimming and J lost 7 bases; unmatched junction nucleotides: 6. The CDR3 has 14 amino acids. DNA for the CDR3: TGTGCCAGCAGCCTAGCGGGAGAACGGAATGAGCAGTTCTTC. Protein product: CASSLAGERNEQFF.

The V and J genes are TRBV30 and TRBJ2-1; D is unclear. The CDR3 has 11 residues. The V gene's germline CDR1 is GTSNPN and CDR2 SVGIG (reference sequence). The V end lost 0 bases, the J end lost 6 bases, and 3 bases lay between the germline ends. CDR3 protein: CAWSVANEQFF. The DNA of the CDR3 is TGTGCCTGGAGTGTAGCCAATGAGCAGTTCTTC.

This clone was recorded a few times. The V gene is TRBV29-1, the J gene TRBJ2-2, with D tentatively TRBD1 (6 bases). CDR3 length: 14 amino acids. Germline V gene sequence: CDR1 SQVTM, CDR2 ANQGSEA. V was cut by 8 bases and J by 7 bases, with 20 bases left in between. The DNA of the CDR3 is TGCAGCTCTCGGGACACTGGTTTGGGCGGGGAGCTGTTTTTT. Its translation: CSSRDTGLGGELFF.

The genes are TRBV10-1 and TRBJ2-1; tentative D call: TRBD1 (6 bases). There are 15 residues in the CDR3. CDR1 and CDR2 (germline): WNHNN, SYGVQD (reference sequence). V shed 2 bases and J shed 5 bases, with 13 bases lying between them. In nucleotides, the CDR3 is TGCGCCAGCAGTGAGCAGGCAGGGGTTCACAATGAGCAGTTCTTC. It yields the protein CASSEQAGVHNEQFF.

In its sample, this clone was seen a few times. The chain employs TRBV5-5 and TRBJ1-5; TRBD1 is a possible D gene (5 bases). Germline V gene sequence: CDR1 SGHKS, CDR2 YYEKEE (reference sequence). This CDR3 contains 14 residues. The V gene lost 4 bases and the J gene lost 0 bases, with 8 bases spanning the gap. CDR3 DNA: TGTGCCAGCAGCGTAGACAGTAGCAATCAGCCCCAGCATTTT. Amino acids: CASSVDSSNQPQHF.